This T cell receptor (beta chain) was captured in a study of HIV-infected patients and healthy controls. TCRdb independently ran MiXCR on the 5' RACE reads; one entry per CDR3 protein. The data show approximately 64,000 distinct CDR3 sequences, over 15% seen once. There are 14 residues in the CDR3. Germline values: CDR1 DFQATT, CDR2 SNEGSKA (reference sequence). The J segment lost 2 bases and the V segment lost 6 bases, leaving 7 bases of the junction unmatched. Sequencing was performed on CD4+ T cells from blood. The TCR was taken from a human donor in good health. The chain recombines TRBV20-1 with TRBJ2-7, with 10 bases fitting TRBD2. CDR3 sequence reads: CSAEKRGGTYEQYF. In nucleotides, the CDR3 is TGCAGTGCGGAAAAGCGGGGGGGGACCTACGAGCAGTACTTC.